The 27 T cell receptor beta chains below all came from one sample that was sequenced in a study of patients with pleural tuberculosis. TCRdb reprocessed the reads with MiXCR, giving one entry per CDR3 protein. This table has around 50,000 distinct CDR3 sequences, about 6.8% appearing once. These receptors all stem from a human donor with pleural tuberculosis.

This clonotype appeared many times. The CDR3 DNA is TGTGCCAGCAGTTCTCCGGGGGGAGGGGAGGACTACGAGCAGTACTTC. Translation gives CASSSPGGGEDYEQYF. This chain uses TRBV28 with TRBJ2-7, with 7 bases that match TRBD2. J lost 3 bases, V lost 4 bases, and 12 bases had no gene match. CDR1 MDHEN and CDR2 SYDVKM come from the germline V gene. The CDR3 is 16 amino acids.

This clonotype has at least ten counts. This sequence joins TRBV3-1 and TRBJ1-1; unclear D gene. Germline assignment: CDR1 LGHDT and CDR2 YNNKEL (reference sequence). Trimming took 4 bases from V and 0 from J, leaving 15 bases between them. The CDR3 has 16 amino acids. CDR3 amino acids: CASSRPRAGMNTEAFF. The CDR3 nucleotides are TGTGCCAGCAGCCGACCACGAGCGGGAATGAACACTGAAGCTTTCTTT. Based on the CDR3 plus reference TRBV3-1 and TRBJ1-1, the full variable domain is DTAVSQTPKYLVTQMGNDKSIKCEQNLGHDTMYWYKQDSKKFLKIMFSYNNKELIINETVPNRFSPKSPDKAHLNLHINSLELGDSAVYFCASSRPRAGMNTEAFFGQGTRLTVV.

This clonotype turned up a few times. A junction boundary mismatches the germline segment, possibly from a read error. V usage is TRBV3-1 and J usage is TRBJ1-1; D gene unclear. The CDR3 is made up of 13 amino acids. From germline, CDR1 is LGHDT and CDR2 YNNKEL (reference sequence). In DNA, the CDR3 is TGTGCCGGCAGCCAAGTGGAGAACACTGAAGCTTTCTTT. Amino acids: CAGSQVENTEAFF. The whole variable domain, filled in from reference TRBV3-1 and TRBJ1-1, reads DTAVSQTPKYLVTQMGNDKSIKCEQNLGHDTMYWYKQDSKKFLKIMFSYNNKELIINETVPNRFSPKSPDKAHLNLHINSLELGDSAVYFCAGSQVENTEAFFGQGTRLTVV.

This clonotype has at least ten counts. V is TRBV7-8 and J is TRBJ2-7; tentatively, D is TRBD1 (6 bases). V shed 5 bases and J shed 2 bases, with 10 bases lying between them. This CDR3 is 13 amino acids long. Germline V gene data show CDR1 as SGHVS and CDR2 as FQNEAQ. The CDR3 nucleotides read TGTGCCAGCAGCCCAGACAGGACCTACGAGCAGTACGTC. It is translated as CASSPDRTYEQYV.

The chain employs TRBV12-3 or TRBV12-4 and TRBJ1-1; no firm D call. V shed 7 bases and J shed 1 base, with 16 bases lying between them. This CDR3 has 15 residues. The CDR3 spells CASNQSMWRNTEAFF. The DNA of the CDR3 is TGTGCCAGCAACCAATCTATGTGGCGGAACACTGAAGCTTTCTTT.

Many counts were recorded for this clonotype. V is TRBV29-1 and J is TRBJ1-2; D gene uncertain. Looked up from germline, CDR1 is SQVTM and CDR2 is ANQGSEA. This CDR3 is built from 12 residues. The V end was cut by 6 bases, the J end by 0 bases, with 8 bases between. DNA for the CDR3: TGCAGCGTGAAACGGTCTAACTATGGCTACACCTTC. Its translation is CSVKRSNYGYTF.

This clonotype was seen at least ten times. The chain couples TRBV4-2 to TRBJ1-2; no definite D call. The CDR3 is 16 residues long. V was trimmed by 3 bases and J by 0 bases, leaving 14 bases between them. Germline assignment: CDR1 LGHNA and CDR2 YNFKEQ. CDR3: CASSQTLGRPNYGYTF. The CDR3 DNA reads as TGTGCCAGCAGCCAGACCCTAGGCAGACCTAACTATGGCTACACCTTC.

The chain couples TRBV4-2 to TRBJ2-7, with D unresolved. Germline V gene sequence: CDR1 LGHNA, CDR2 YNFKEQ. Trimming left V 3 bases short and J 3 bases short, with 15 bases between. The CDR3 is 15 amino acids. The CDR3 reads CASSQGDIGRYEQYF. The CDR3 region has the DNA TGTGCCAGCAGCCAGGGTGACATCGGCCGCTACGAGCAGTACTTC.

In the case of this clonotype: A junction boundary mismatches the germline segment, possibly from a read error. The chain carries TRBV6-1 and TRBJ1-1; 8 positions match TRBD1. This CDR3 is built from 13 residues. In germline, CDR1 is MNHNS, CDR2 SASEGT. For the CDR3, the DNA is TGTGCCTGCAGTGGAACAGGGGGCACTGAAGCTTTCTTT. Its translation is CACSGTGGTEAFF.

This clonotype occurred many times. This CDR3 reads CSGLAGGLGSYEQYF. The CDR3 region has the DNA TGCAGTGGACTAGCGGGAGGGCTTGGCTCCTACGAGCAGTACTTC. The chain uses TRBV20-1 and TRBJ2-7; TRBD2 agrees at 14 bases. Germline lookup yields CDR1 DFQATT and CDR2 SNEGSKA (reference sequence). This CDR3 has 15 residues. Trimming at V came to 7 bases and at J to 0 bases, leaving 5 bases not matched to a gene.

At least ten counts were recorded for this clonotype. The chain has TRBV28 and TRBJ1-5, with 11 positions matching TRBD1. The CDR3 has 14 residues. Germline V gives CDR1 MDHEN, CDR2 SYDVKM. V lost 5 bases to trimming and J lost 7 bases; unmatched junction nucleotides: 4. This CDR3 is CASSGDRGYQPQHF. DNA of the CDR3: TGTGCCAGCAGTGGGGACAGGGGGTACCAGCCCCAGCATTTT.

This clonotype was detected many times. The rearrangement links TRBV12-3 or TRBV12-4 to TRBJ1-3; perhaps TRBD1 as D (5 bases). CDR3 length: 12 residues. With 5 bases removed from V and 11 bases from J, the gap between germline ends came to 13 bases. CDR3 nucleotides: TGTGCCAGCAGTGGGGGGTCCTCGGCCATATATTTT. Its protein is CASSGGSSAIYF.

This clonotype has at least ten counts. V usage is TRBV6-1 and J usage is TRBJ1-4; the match to TRBD1 covers 7 bases. Per germline, CDR1 MNHNS and CDR2 SASEGT. The V segment lost 6 bases and the J segment 7 bases; nucleotides outside the gene matches: 8. The CDR3 is made up of 14 amino acids. The CDR3 nucleotides read TGTGCCAGCAGGCCTAACAGGGGAACTGAAAAACTGTTTTTT. This encodes CASRPNRGTEKLFF.

This clonotype was counted at least ten times. The chain recombines TRBV12-3 or TRBV12-4 with TRBJ1-2; 8 bases are shared with TRBD1. V shed 5 bases and J 5 bases; nucleotides not matched to a gene: 10. This CDR3 contains 15 residues. Here the CDR3 DNA reads TGTGCCAGCAGTCCAGACAGGGGTAAAGGATATGGCTACACCTTC. Translating gives CASSPDRGKGYGYTF.

This clonotype came up many times. The rearrangement joins TRBV13 to TRBJ2-1; D is perhaps TRBD2 (6 bases). The V end was cut by 5 bases, the J end by 3 bases, with 14 bases between. The CDR3 runs 15 residues. Germline-derived CDR1 and CDR2 are PRHDT and FYEKMQ (reference sequence). CDR3 protein: CASSPQGLLYNEQFF. The CDR3 region has the DNA TGTGCCAGCAGCCCTCAGGGACTTCTCTACAATGAGCAGTTCTTC.

The chain employs TRBV25-1 and TRBJ1-1; D ambiguous. Trimming took 5 bases from V and 0 from J, leaving 10 bases between them. CDR1 is MGHDK and CDR2 is SYGVNS in the germline V gene. The CDR3 is 14 amino acids. Written as DNA, the CDR3 is TGTGCCAGCAGTTTATGGACCCTGAACACTGAAGCTTTCTTT. This codes for CASSLWTLNTEAFF. The full variable domain, its missing parts supplied by reference TRBV25-1 and TRBJ1-1, is EADIYQTPRYLVIGTGKKITLECSQTMGHDKMYWYQQDPGMELHLIHYSYGVNSTEKGDLSSESTVSRIRTEHFPLTLESARPSHTSQYLCASSLWTLNTEAFFGQGTRLTVV.

At least ten counts were recorded for this clonotype. The V and J genes are TRBV27 and TRBJ2-1; the match to TRBD1 covers 7 bases. This CDR3 has 12 residues. Germline CDR1 reads MNHEY; CDR2 reads SMNVEV (reference sequence). Losses at the gene ends were 5 bases for V and 5 bases for J; bases not matched to a gene: 0. For the CDR3, the DNA is TGTGCCAGCAGTCAGGGGGACAATGAGCAGTTCTTC. Translation: CASSQGDNEQFF.

In the case of this clonotype: A much bigger clone sits one base away, suggesting this may be a read error. This sequence joins TRBV24-1 and TRBJ2-3; D might be TRBD1 (6 bases). The J call is in doubt because the DNA end fits TRBJ1-5 better. In germline, CDR1 is KGHDR, CDR2 SFDVKD. The CDR3 runs 12 residues. The CDR3 region is CATSDPDRPQHF. As DNA, the CDR3 is TGTGCCACCAGTGACCCGGACAGACCGCAGCATTTT.

This clonotype was recorded many times. CDR3 coding DNA: TGCGCCAGCAGCCCGCGAGCGAACACCGGGGAGCTGTTTTTT. Encoded protein: CASSPRANTGELFF. The chain has TRBV5-1 and TRBJ2-2; D not certain. V lost 4 bases, J lost 0 bases, and 7 bases lay in between. In germline, CDR1 is SGHRS, CDR2 YFSETQ. The CDR3 is 14 amino acids.

This clonotype came up once. The rearrangement uses TRBV13 and TRBJ2-7; tentatively, D is TRBD2 (6 bases). This CDR3 has 15 amino acids. V was clipped by 7 bases and J by 6 bases, with 22 bases between them. From germline, CDR1 is PRHDT and CDR2 FYEKMQ (reference sequence). CDR3 loop: CASKLNPTSFCEQYF. DNA of the CDR3: TGTGCCAGCAAACTAAACCCGACTAGTTTTTGCGAGCAGTACTTC.

This clonotype was recorded many times. The chain combines TRBV10-3 with TRBJ2-7; the D is unclear. V lost 0 bases, J lost 3 bases, and 6 bases lay in between. The V gene's germline CDR1 is ENHRY and CDR2 SYGVKD. The CDR3 runs 13 residues. The CDR3 region has the DNA TGTGCCATCAGTGAGTCGGTCGGCTACGAGCAGTACGTC. Its protein is CAISESVGYEQYV.

This clonotype has a count of ten or more. This sequence joins TRBV20-1 and TRBJ1-5; 9 bases fit TRBD1. V was pared by 1 base and J by 1 base, with 8 bases of the junction left unmatched. The CDR3 is 17 residues long. Per germline, CDR1 DFQATT and CDR2 SNEGSKA (reference sequence). CDR3 region: CSARASRDRASNQPQHF. In DNA form, the CDR3 reads TGCAGTGCTAGAGCCTCCCGGGACAGGGCCAGCAATCAGCCCCAGCATTTT.

This clonotype was found once. The chain joins TRBV10-3 to TRBJ1-5; 7 bases align to TRBD1. The CDR3 contains 13 residues. Germline V gene data show CDR1 as ENHRY and CDR2 as SYGVKD. The V gene end was trimmed by 7 bases and the J gene end by 4 bases; junction bases not matched to a gene: 4. This CDR3 is CAIKGQENQPQHF. CDR3 DNA sequence: TGTGCCATCAAAGGACAGGAGAATCAGCCCCAGCATTTT.

There are many counts of this clonotype. This chain joins TRBV13 and TRBJ2-3; 7 nucleotides agree with TRBD1. This CDR3 is built from 14 residues. Per the germline V gene, CDR1 is PRHDT and CDR2 is FYEKMQ (reference sequence). The J segment lost 5 bases and the V segment lost 4 bases, leaving 6 bases of the junction unmatched. CDR3 coding DNA: TGTGCCAGCAGCTCTCGACAGGGAGAAGATACGCAGTATTTT. It specifies CASSSRQGEDTQYF.

This clonotype showed up many times. The rearrangement joins TRBV6-5 to TRBJ2-7; maybe TRBD1 (6 bases). The germline V and J ends were trimmed by 0 bases and 3 bases, with 6 bases remaining between them. This CDR3 spans 13 amino acids. Per germline, CDR1 MNHEY and CDR2 SVGAGI. The CDR3, as DNA: TGTGCCAGCAGTTACTCGGGACACTACGAGCAGTACTTC. This sequence encodes CASSYSGHYEQYF.

This clonotype was seen many times. This chain uses TRBV29-1 with TRBJ1-1; no clear D gene. The CDR3 is made up of 11 amino acids. Trimming shortened V by 5 bases and J by 4 bases, and 8 bases separated the two germline ends. Germline V gene lookup returns CDR1 SQVTM and CDR2 ANQGSEA. CDR3 in amino acids: CSVHRSTEAFF. CDR3 nucleotides: TGCAGCGTTCATCGGTCCACTGAAGCTTTCTTT.

This clonotype was counted many times. The CDR3 DNA reads TGTGCCAGCAGAGAATCACCGGGACAGAGTAATGAAAAACTGTTTTTT. Its protein product is CASRESPGQSNEKLFF. The chain recombines TRBV2 with TRBJ1-4, with 7 bases identical to TRBD1. V was clipped by 6 bases and J by 4 bases; unmatched bases: 11. The CDR3 extends over 16 amino acids. Germline lookup yields CDR1 SNHLY and CDR2 FYNNEI.